The 4 T cell receptor beta chains listed next were all sequenced from one sample in a study of control samples from healthy donors and cancer patients. Sequencing used immunoSEQ multiplex PCR; TCRdb keeps in-frame clones, though not all of them. The table includes approximately 50,000 clones, 90% to 95% detected once. Material: PBMCs. These receptors originate from a man in his thirties or forties with colorectal cancer.

In nucleotides, the CDR3 is TGTGCCAGCAGGGGGGCGGTTGGTGAGCAGTTCTTC. Protein product: CASRGAVGEQFF. This sequence joins TRBV2 and TRBJ2-1; maybe TRBD1 (6 bases). The germline V gene encodes CDR1 SNHLY and CDR2 FYNNEI. There are 12 residues in the CDR3. V was cut by 6 bases and J by 9 bases, with 12 bases left in between.

This clone was recorded only once. The V call is TRBV19, the J call TRBJ2-3; TRBD2 matches at 9 bases. CDR1 and CDR2 (germline): LNHDA, SQIVND (reference sequence). The CDR3 contains 19 residues. With V trimmed by 5 bases and J by 2 bases, 17 bases remained unmatched. The CDR3 region is CASSVSSGDLIGFTDTQYF. In DNA form, the CDR3 reads TGTGCCAGTAGTGTCTCTAGCGGGGACCTAATAGGGTTCACAGATACGCAGTATTTT. The whole variable domain, remainder taken from reference TRBV19 and TRBJ2-3, is DGGITQSPKYLFRKEGQNVTLSCEQNLNHDAMYWYRQDPGQGLRLIYYSQIVNDFQKGDIAEGYSVSREKKESFPLTVTSAQKNPTAFYLCASSVSSGDLIGFTDTQYFGPGTRLTVL.

The rearrangement links TRBV2 to TRBJ1-5; D not resolved. Germline loops: CDR1 SNHLY, CDR2 FYNNEI. V was trimmed by 1 base and J by 5 bases, leaving 12 bases between them. The CDR3 has 15 residues. CDR3 in DNA: TGTGCCAGCAGTGAAGATGTGTACAGTTATCAGCCCCAGCATTTT. This sequence encodes CASSEDVYSYQPQHF.

The chain combines TRBV7-9 with TRBJ1-6; no reliable D call. Trimming took off 5 bases at V and 0 bases at J, with 20 bases between the two ends. Germline assignment: CDR1 SEHNR and CDR2 FQNEAQ (reference sequence). There are 19 residues in the CDR3. The CDR3 nucleotides are TGTGCCAGCAGCGGCCAGGACCATGATTTCAGCTCCTATAATTCACCCCTCCACTTT. Translating gives CASSGQDHDFSSYNSPLHF.